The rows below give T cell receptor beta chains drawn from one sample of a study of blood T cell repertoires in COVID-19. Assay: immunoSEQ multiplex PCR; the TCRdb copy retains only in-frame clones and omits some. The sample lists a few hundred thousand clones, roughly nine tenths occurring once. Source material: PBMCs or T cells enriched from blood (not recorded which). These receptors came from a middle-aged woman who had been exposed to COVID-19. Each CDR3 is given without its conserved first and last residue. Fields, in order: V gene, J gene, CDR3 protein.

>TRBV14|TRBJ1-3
ASSQDQGTASSGNTIY
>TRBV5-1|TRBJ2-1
ASSSPGQYNEQF
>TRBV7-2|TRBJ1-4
ASSYYFATNEKLF
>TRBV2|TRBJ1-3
ASQLRSGNTIY
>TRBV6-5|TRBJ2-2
ASRWDRTTGELF
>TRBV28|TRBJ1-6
ASSQTDRGRSPLH
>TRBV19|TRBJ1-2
ASRRGTGNPNYGYT
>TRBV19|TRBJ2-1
ASSLTSGDYNEQF
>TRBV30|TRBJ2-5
AWRPTIAGGRFETQY
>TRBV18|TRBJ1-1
ASSPPGTGLTNTEAF
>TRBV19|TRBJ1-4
ASSNLRGTTNEKLF
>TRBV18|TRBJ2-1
ASSFASGGSYNEQF
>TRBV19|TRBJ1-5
ASRDRGNQPQH
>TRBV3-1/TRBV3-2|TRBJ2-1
ASSQDELVVEQF
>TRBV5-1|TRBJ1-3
ASRQAQGSAGNTIY
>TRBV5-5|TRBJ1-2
ASSYAQGGYT
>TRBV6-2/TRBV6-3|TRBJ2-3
ASSSPGHHSTDTQY
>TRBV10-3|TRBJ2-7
AIRDGVSYEQY
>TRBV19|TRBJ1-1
ASSLEGTEAF
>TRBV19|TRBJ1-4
ASSRTKRELF
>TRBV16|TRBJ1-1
ASRQGNTEAF
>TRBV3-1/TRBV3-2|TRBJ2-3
ASSQQGGSTDTQY
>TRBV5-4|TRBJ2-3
ASSPVASGTTVTQY
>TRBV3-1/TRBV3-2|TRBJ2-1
ASSRTSGGYNEQF
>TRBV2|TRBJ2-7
AILNRLSYEQY
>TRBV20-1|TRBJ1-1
SAGDRGAF
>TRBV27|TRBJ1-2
ASSPTLIIRNYGYT
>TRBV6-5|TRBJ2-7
ASNLNGGPYEQY
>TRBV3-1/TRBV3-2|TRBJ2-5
ASSHLAELAQETQY
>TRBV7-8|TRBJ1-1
ASSLGAGLRNTEAF
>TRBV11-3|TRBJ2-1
ASNKAGGPSYNEQF
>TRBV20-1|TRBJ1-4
SARSEKLF
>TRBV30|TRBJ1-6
AWSVSRTGVLDSPLH
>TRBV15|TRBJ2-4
ATSRDRGNIQY
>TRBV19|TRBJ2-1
ASSKERDNYNEQF
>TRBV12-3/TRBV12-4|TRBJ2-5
ASSLAPNETQY
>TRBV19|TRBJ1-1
ASSIRGQGGNTEAF
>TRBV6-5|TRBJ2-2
ASRRQGLNTGELF
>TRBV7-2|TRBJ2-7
ASSISNRAGINEQY
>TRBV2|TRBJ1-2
ASSSTWTGTNYGYT
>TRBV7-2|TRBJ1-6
ASSLRREGSPLH
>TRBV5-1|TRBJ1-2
ASSGAGAGRPLSGGYT
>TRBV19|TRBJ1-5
ASTSPGQYNQPQH
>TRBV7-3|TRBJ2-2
ASSLGAGNGELF
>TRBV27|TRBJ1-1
ASRKGAQGTEAF
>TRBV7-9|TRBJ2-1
ASSLRRASSYNEQF
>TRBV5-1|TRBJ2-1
ASSLVQGMNEQF
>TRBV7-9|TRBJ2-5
ASSSETGTQY
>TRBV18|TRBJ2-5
ASSPGTGGTETQY
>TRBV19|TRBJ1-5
ASSIGTGRFSNQPQH
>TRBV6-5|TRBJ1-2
ASRTGPESYGYT
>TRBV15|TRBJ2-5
ATSRDKGDQETQY
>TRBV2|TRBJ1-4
ASRSGGVTNEKLF